The 3 T cell receptor beta chains below come from one sample, sequenced in a study of OX40 agonist ivuxolimab in advanced cancers. Library preparation was by the immunoSEQ multiplex PCR assay. The clones in this table, taken by TCRdb from immuneACCESS, are in-frame only. Not every clone is retained; where verified, under half of the shortfall comes from an unresolved V gene, and the cause of the rest is unknown. This sample comprises more than 90,000 clones, around 85% of them detected only once. The ten most abundant clones make up over 1.3% of the sample. The sample consisted of CD4+ or CD8+ T cells sorted from blood, taken in a trial of the OX40 agonist ivuxolimab. These receptors were obtained from an adult with an advanced solid tumor such as melanoma, head and neck, liver or kidney cancer.

V gene TRBV28 combines with J gene TRBJ2-1; D may be TRBD1 (5 bases). CDR3 size: 15 residues. Germline CDR1 MDHEN, CDR2 SYDVKM. V was trimmed by 3 bases and J by 0 bases, leaving 9 bases between them. The CDR3 nucleotides are TGTGCCAGCAGTTTTCATACAGGCTCCTACAATGAGCAGTTCTTC. Amino acid sequence: CASSFHTGSYNEQFF.

The gene calls are TRBV5-1 and TRBJ1-4, with D perhaps TRBD1 (6 bases). V dropped 4 bases and J dropped 7 bases, with 17 bases sitting between them. In germline, CDR1 is SGHRS, CDR2 YFSETQ. This CDR3 comprises 15 residues. The CDR3 spells CASSRTGAVGEKLFF. The CDR3 DNA reads TGCGCCAGCAGCCGTACGGGGGCGGTTGGTGAAAAACTGTTTTTT.

The J gene is TRBJ2-2, the V gene TRBV7-8, with D tentatively TRBD1 or TRBD2 (7 bases each). V was clipped by 6 bases and J by 7 bases, with 15 bases between them. Per germline, CDR1 SGHVS and CDR2 FQNEAQ. The CDR3 is 14 residues long. CDR3 protein: CASRPPGGVGELFF. Here the CDR3 DNA reads TGTGCCAGCAGACCCCCAGGGGGGGTCGGGGAGCTGTTTTTT. The entire variable domain, with the rest obtained from reference TRBV7-8 and TRBJ2-2, is as follows: GAGVSQSPRYKVAKRGQDVALRCDPISGHVSLFWYQQALGQGPEFLTYFQNEAQLDKSGLPSDRFFAERPEGSVSTLKIQRTQQEDSAVYLCASRPPGGVGELFFGEGSRLTVL.